This entry concerns a single TCR beta chain. Its antigen is still unknown. PCR amplification relied on 60 Vbeta primers (plus 13 Jbeta primers). Method: immunoSEQ multiplex PCR; TCRdb's copy keeps in-frame clones and lacks some. The data hold under 250,000 clones, with approximately 81% observed a single time. The data originate from a study of cytomegalovirus exposure and HLA in healthy donors. Trimming took off 3 bases at V and 7 bases at J, with 13 bases between the two ends. Germline V gene data show CDR1 as MNHNS and CDR2 as SASEGT. The CDR3 consists of 15 residues. Study conclusions and caveats: In a later analysis, several top co-occurrence clusters appeared linked to parvovirus B19, influenza, CMV and Epstein-Barr virus.

The source of this sequence is a woman in her sixties or seventies in good health and CMV-seropositive. Source material: PBMCs. The chain carries TRBV6-1 and TRBJ1-6, with a weak D call TRBD1 (6 bases). In DNA, the CDR3 is TGTGCCAGCAGTGATCGTACAGGGAGAAATTCACCCCTCCACTTT. It translates to CASSDRTGRNSPLHF.